This is a list of T cell receptor beta chains from one sample in a study of blood T cell repertoires in COVID-19. Produced via immunoSEQ multiplex PCR; TCRdb's table is partial and in-frame only. Here the sample spans more than 400,000 clones, about 92% being singletons. Sample: PBMCs or T cells enriched from blood (not recorded which). The receptor set was obtained from a man aged 18 to 35 who had recovered from COVID-19. Both conserved end residues are part of each CDR3. The order of the fields is V gene, J gene, D gene, clone size, CDR3 protein, CDR3 DNA. D genes are given only for firm matches. Clone size is given for some rows only: seen once, a few or many times, or a class if the clone is expanded.

TRBV5-1	TRBJ1-2	.	.	CASSLGDYGYTF	TGCGCCAGCAGCTTGGGCGACTATGGCTACACCTTC
TRBV2	TRBJ1-3	.	.	CASSRSSGNTIYF	TGTGCCAGCAGCCGTAGCTCTGGAAACACCATATATTTT
TRBV25-1	TRBJ1-1	.	.	CASSEGHRNTEAFF	TGTGCCAGCAGTGAGGGACACCGGAACACTGAAGCTTTCTTT
TRBV5-1	TRBJ2-7	.	.	CASSKQGGDSYEQYF	TGCGCCAGCAGCAAGCAGGGTGGAGACTCCTACGAGCAGTACTTC
TRBV3-1/TRBV3-2	TRBJ1-5	.	many	CASSQAGGNQPQHF	TGTGCCAGCAGCCAAGCGGGGGGCAATCAGCCCCAGCATTTT
TRBV18	TRBJ1-2	.	.	CASSRYIGQRNNYGYTF	TGTGCCAGCTCGCGATATATAGGACAGCGAAATAACTATGGCTACACCTTC
TRBV6-5	TRBJ2-3	TRBD2	.	CASSSGGARTDTQYF	TGTGCCAGCAGTAGCGGGGGGGCCCGCACAGATACGCAGTATTTT
TRBV3-1/TRBV3-2	TRBJ1-2	.	.	CASSQEGQLYYGYTF	TGTGCCAGCAGCCAAGAGGGCCAACTTTACTATGGCTACACCTTC
TRBV7-9	TRBJ1-1	.	once	CASSPDSPKAFF	TGTGCCAGCAGTCCAGACAGCCCTAAAGCTTTCTTT
TRBV7-8	TRBJ1-6	TRBD1	few	CASSLGGDRYNSPLHF	TGTGCCAGCAGCTTAGGGGGGGACAGGTATAATTCACCCCTCCACTTT
TRBV27	TRBJ1-2	.	.	CASSSLSTGNYGYTF	TGTGCCAGCAGTTCCCTCTCGACAGGAAACTATGGCTACACCTTC
TRBV6-5	TRBJ1-2	TRBD1	.	CASSYDRDYGYTF	TGTGCCAGCAGTTACGACAGGGACTATGGCTACACCTTC
TRBV3-1/TRBV3-2	TRBJ1-1	.	.	CASSQSQFEAFF	TGTGCCAGCAGCCAATCTCAGTTTGAAGCTTTCTTT
TRBV11-3	TRBJ1-2	TRBD1	few	CASSFKTGGIFGYTF	TGTGCCAGCAGCTTCAAGACAGGGGGAATTTTTGGCTACACCTTC
TRBV2	TRBJ1-1	TRBD1	.	CASSSNRGLTEAFF	TGTGCCAGCAGTAGTAACAGGGGGTTGACTGAAGCTTTCTTT
TRBV28	TRBJ1-2	TRBD1	.	CASRKAGQGASKTF	TGTGCCAGCAGGAAGGCCGGTCAGGGGGCTTCAAAAACCTTC
TRBV27	TRBJ2-7	.	.	CASSLTNPLGGEQYF	TGTGCCAGCAGTCTAACAAACCCTTTGGGGGGCGAGCAGTACTTC
TRBV5-1	TRBJ2-7	.	.	CASSLESGYEQYF	TGCGCCAGCAGCTTGGAGTCAGGCTACGAGCAGTACTTC
TRBV20-1	TRBJ1-2	.	.	CSASDRNYGYTF	TGCAGTGCTAGTGATAGAAACTATGGCTACACCTTC
TRBV9	TRBJ1-3	.	few	CASSDQIISGNTIYF	TGTGCCAGCAGCGACCAGATAATCTCTGGAAACACCATATATTTT
TRBV5-1	TRBJ2-1	TRBD1	.	CASSFLVQGASDEQFF	TGCGCCAGCAGCTTCCTTGTTCAGGGGGCCTCCGATGAGCAGTTCTTC
TRBV28	TRBJ2-3	TRBD2	.	CASRRTSGRLYF	TGTGCCAGCAGAAGGACTAGCGGGAGGTTGTATTTT
TRBV3-1/TRBV3-2	TRBJ2-1	TRBD2	.	CASSPRLAGGNEQFF	TGTGCCAGCAGTCCCCGACTAGCGGGAGGGAATGAGCAGTTCTTC
TRBV3-1/TRBV3-2	TRBJ2-2	.	.	CASSQGLNTGELFF	TGTGCCAGCAGCCAGGGCCTGAACACCGGGGAGCTGTTTTTT
TRBV11-3	TRBJ1-2	TRBD1	.	CASSLGAGGNGYTF	TGTGCCAGCAGCTTAGGGGCAGGGGGCAATGGCTACACCTTC
TRBV4-1	TRBJ1-3	.	.	CASSQGTTGNTIYF	TGCGCCAGCAGCCAAGGGACAACTGGAAACACCATATATTTT
TRBV7-9	TRBJ1-1	.	.	CASTWLVNTEAFF	TGTGCCAGCACCTGGTTAGTGAACACTGAAGCTTTCTTT
TRBV2	TRBJ2-7	.	.	CASTAESYEQYF	TGTGCCAGCACGGCGGAGTCCTACGAGCAGTACTTC
TRBV2	TRBJ1-2	TRBD1	.	CASRGQGSDGYTF	TGTGCCAGCAGAGGACAGGGGTCGGATGGCTACACCTTC
TRBV10-3	TRBJ2-3	TRBD2	.	CAIGLAGEGDTQYF	TGTGCCATCGGGCTAGCGGGAGAGGGAGATACGCAGTATTTT
TRBV7-8	TRBJ2-7	TRBD2	.	CASSLWTSGIPGYEQYF	TGTGCCAGCAGCTTATGGACTAGCGGAATCCCGGGCTACGAGCAGTACTTC
TRBV3-1/TRBV3-2	TRBJ1-6	TRBD1	.	CASSQDRTGNNSPLHF	TGTGCCAGCAGCCAAGATAGGACAGGGAATAATTCACCCCTCCACTTT
TRBV4-1	TRBJ2-3	.	.	CASSQVGSRTDTQYF	TGCGCCAGCAGCCAAGTCGGTTCTCGCACAGATACGCAGTATTTT
TRBV28	TRBJ1-5	.	.	CASRSRGGQPQHF	TGTGCCAGCAGGAGCAGGGGCGGTCAGCCCCAGCATTTT
TRBV6-1	TRBJ1-5	.	.	CASSEPVSNQPQHF	TGTGCCAGCAGTGAACCGGTAAGCAATCAGCCCCAGCATTTT
TRBV28	TRBJ1-1	TRBD1	.	CASSFRGMNTEAFF	TGTGCCAGCAGTTTCAGGGGGATGAACACTGAAGCTTTCTTT
TRBV30	TRBJ2-7	TRBD1	once	CAWSVEGAPYEQYF	TGTGCCTGGAGTGTAGAGGGGGCCCCCTACGAGCAGTACTTC